Presented here are 8 T cell receptor beta chains from one specimen sequenced in a study of blood T cell repertoires in COVID-19. Libraries were prepared by immunoSEQ multiplex PCR; TCRdb keeps only in-frame clonotypes and omits some of them. The table shows tens of thousands of clones, with 91% occurring only once. The sample consisted of peripheral blood. The source is a woman in her twenties or thirties in a cohort sampled during active COVID-19.

The chain links TRBV5-4 to TRBJ1-1; D is unresolved. The CDR3 loop spans 14 amino acids. Trimming removed 0 bases from V and 1 base from J, with 7 bases in between. Germline CDR1 and CDR2: SGHNT and YYREEE (reference sequence). Written as DNA, the CDR3 is TGTGCCAGCAGCTTGGACCTAGGGAACACTGAAGCTTTCTTT. This translates into CASSLDLGNTEAFF.

J is TRBJ1-2 and V is TRBV6-6; maybe TRBD1 (6 bases). The V end lost 7 bases, the J end lost 5 bases, and 14 bases lay between the germline ends. The CDR3 is 13 amino acids. Germline CDR1 MNHNY, CDR2 SVGAGI (reference sequence). In DNA form, the CDR3 reads TGTGCCAGCATCAAGACAGGATGGTATGGCTACACCTTC. It specifies CASIKTGWYGYTF.

This chain links TRBV19 with TRBJ1-3, with D tentatively TRBD1 (6 bases). Germline assignment: CDR1 LNHDA and CDR2 SQIVND (reference sequence). Trimming took 7 bases from V and 3 from J, leaving 13 bases between them. This CDR3 is built from 14 residues. CDR3 loop: CASKTTGGGNTIYF. The CDR3 DNA reads as TGTGCCAGTAAGACGACAGGAGGTGGAAACACCATATATTTT.

The chain joins TRBV12-5 to TRBJ2-7; D gene unclear. The CDR3 consists of 12 residues. Germline CDR1 reads LGHNT; CDR2 reads FRNRAP. Trimming removed 1 base at V and 4 bases at J, with 5 bases between. The CDR3 protein is CASGLGVYEQYF. DNA of the CDR3: TGTGCTAGTGGTTTGGGAGTATACGAGCAGTACTTC.

V and J are TRBV23-1 and TRBJ2-5, with TRBD1 matching 8 bases. TRBV23-1 is an ORF for which the function is uncertain. The CDR3 runs to 15 residues. V dropped 3 bases and J dropped 5; count of bases not matched to a gene: 8. CDR3 nucleotides: TGCGCCAGCAGTCACCGGGGACAGGACGTGGAGACCCAGTACTTC. Amino acids: CASSHRGQDVETQYF.

CDR3 DNA sequence: TGCAGTGCTAGAGGGGGGGGTGAAGCTTTCTTT. Its protein product is CSARGGGEAFF. This rearrangement joins TRBV20-1 to TRBJ1-1; a possible D gene is TRBD1 (5 bases). CDR1 and CDR2 (germline): DFQATT, SNEGSKA (reference sequence). This CDR3 has 11 residues. The V and J ends lost 1 base and 7 bases respectively, with 7 bases between them.

The V and J genes are TRBV6-5 and TRBJ2-2; D possibly corresponds to TRBD2 (5 bases). CDR3 size: 14 residues. Germline V gene lookup returns CDR1 MNHEY and CDR2 SVGAGI. Trimming shortened V by 0 bases and J by 7 bases, and 9 bases separated the two germline ends. The CDR3 coding sequence is TGTGCCAGCAGTTACTCGAGGGTCTTCGGGGAGCTGTTTTTT. The encoded protein is CASSYSRVFGELFF.

The chain is built from TRBV7-9 and TRBJ2-7, with 7 bases fitting TRBD1. The CDR3 is made up of 15 amino acids. Per the germline V gene, CDR1 is SEHNR and CDR2 is FQNEAQ (reference sequence). Losses at the gene ends were 1 base for V and 3 bases for J; bases not matched to a gene: 6. The CDR3 nucleotides read TGTGCCAGCAGCTTAGTTACAGGGGCCGTCTACGAGCAGTACTTC. It codes for CASSLVTGAVYEQYF.